This T cell receptor (beta chain) was profiled in a study of blood T cell repertoires in COVID-19. Study background: The United States, Italy and Spain supplied acute and convalescent COVID-19 samples. T cells, B-cell-depleted T cells, or PBMCs provided the cDNA or gDNA that served as material.

The CDR3 has 15 residues. V was clipped by 4 bases and J by 3 bases, with 13 bases between them. Germline CDR1 SNHLY, CDR2 FYNNEI. In the study's own analysis: Using reference gene primer amplification, nucleated cell counts were estimated. Generated by immunoSEQ multiplex PCR, the TCRdb table keeps only in-frame clones and is missing some. The DNA gave D and trimming, while V, J and clone size come from that table. The table shows 200,000 to 250,000 clones, with around nine tenths occurring only once. The clonotype comes from a woman in her sixties or seventies with acute or convalescent COVID-19. The gene calls are TRBV2 and TRBJ1-5, with unresolved D. Sequencing was performed on peripheral blood. As DNA, the CDR3 is TGTGCCAGCAGTGCTGGACTCAACTCCAATCAGCCCCAGCATTTT. It specifies CASSAGLNSNQPQHF.